Listed below are T cell receptor beta chains from one sample, sequenced in a study of T cells after yellow fever vaccination. TCRdb analysed the 5' RACE reads with MiXCR anew, one entry per CDR3 protein. The profile shows about 26,000 distinct CDR3 sequences, 4.5% of them singletons. The sample was PBMCs, either bulk or a sorted T-cell subset (CD4+, CD8+, memory, or dextramer-sorted; not recorded which), taken on the day of the yellow fever booster vaccination. The receptors originated from a man aged 18 to 35 who received the YFV17D yellow fever vaccine. Both conserved end residues are part of each CDR3. A D gene is named only where the DNA matches it firmly. Sizes are listed as once, few, many or a size class.

D gene	V gene	J gene	clone size	CDR3 DNA	CDR3 protein
NA	TRBV11-2	TRBJ1-1	many	TGTGCCAGCAGTAGAATCATGAACACTGAAGCTTTCTTT	CASSRIMNTEAFF
NA	TRBV5-1	TRBJ2-7	many	TGCGCCAGCAGCCTGCGATCGGCGAGCTACGAGCAGTACTTC	CASSLRSASYEQYF
NA	TRBV11-2	TRBJ2-3	many	TGTGCCAGCAGCCTTTCAGATACGCAGTATTTT	CASSLSDTQYF
NA	TRBV6-6	TRBJ1-2	many	TGTGCCAGCAGTTACGGGGGGACTGGTGGCTACACCTTC	CASSYGGTGGYTF
TRBD2	TRBV20-1	TRBJ2-1	few	TGCAGTGCTAGACGACTAGCGGAATACAATGAGCAGTTCTTC	CSARRLAEYNEQFF
TRBD1	TRBV27	TRBJ1-6	many	TGTGCCAGCGCGGACAGGAATTCACCCCTCCACTTT	CASADRNSPLHF
NA	TRBV15	TRBJ2-2	many	TGTGCCACCAGCAATAGGGTGGGGACCGGGGAGCTGTTTTTT	CATSNRVGTGELFF
TRBD2	TRBV7-2	TRBJ2-1	many	TGTGCCAGCAGCCCAGAGACTAGCGGGAAGCAGTTCTTC	CASSPETSGKQFF
TRBD2	TRBV12-3/TRBV12-4	TRBJ2-3	many	TGTGCCAGCACACCAGCGGGGCTTGCAGATACGCAGTATTTT	CASTPAGLADTQYF
NA	TRBV5-5	TRBJ2-3	few	TGTGCCAGCAGCCCGGGGCCCACAGATACGCAGTATTTT	CASSPGPTDTQYF
NA	TRBV18	TRBJ1-1	many	TGTGCCAGCTCACCTCAAGCCGGGGACGGCACTGAAGCTTTCTTT	CASSPQAGDGTEAFF
TRBD1	TRBV11-2	TRBJ2-1	many	TGTGCCAGCAGCTTACGGTACAGGGGCAATGAGCAGTTCTTC	CASSLRYRGNEQFF
NA	TRBV25-1	TRBJ2-7	few	TGTGCCAGCAGTGAATCTTATGAGGGAAGCTCCTACGAGCAGTACTTC	CASSESYEGSSYEQYF
NA	TRBV20-1	TRBJ1-6	many	TGCAGTGCTAGAGACACAGGGTCGGTTAAGAATTCACCCCTCCACTTT	CSARDTGSVKNSPLHF
NA	TRBV9	TRBJ2-1	many	TGTGCCAGCAGCGTAGTGGGGGGTCCCAGCTCCTACAATGAGCAGTTCTTC	CASSVVGGPSSYNEQFF
TRBD1	TRBV25-1	TRBJ2-5	medium-sized	TGTGCCAGCAGTCAGCCGACAGGGGGCGGAGAGACCCAGTACTTC	CASSQPTGGGETQYF
NA	TRBV20-1	TRBJ2-3	many	TGCAGTGCTAGAGCGGTCCCTCCCAGGGGAGATACGCAGTATTTT	CSARAVPPRGDTQYF
NA	TRBV7-3	TRBJ1-1	many	TGTGCCAGCAGCCCGAAGGGGGACCCGAACACTGAAGCTTTCTTT	CASSPKGDPNTEAFF
NA	TRBV4-3	TRBJ2-5	many	TGCGCCAGCAGCCAAGGGTATGGTTTCGGACAAGGCGAGACCCAGTACTTC	CASSQGYGFGQGETQYF
NA	TRBV7-9	TRBJ1-4	many	TGTGCCAGCAGCTTAAGTCCTTTCGGTCCTAATGAAAAACTGTTTTTT	CASSLSPFGPNEKLFF
NA	TRBV28	TRBJ2-3	many	TGTGCCAGCAGTTTACTAGAGTATGATACGCAGTATTTT	CASSLLEYDTQYF
TRBD2	TRBV20-1	TRBJ2-1	many	TGCAGTGCCATAGCGGGGGCCTACAATGAGCAGTTCTTC	CSAIAGAYNEQFF
TRBD1	TRBV5-4	TRBJ2-3	many	TGTGCCAGCAGCTTGGACAGGGGCCTCACAGATACGCAGTATTTT	CASSLDRGLTDTQYF
NA	TRBV5-5	TRBJ2-3	few	TGTGCCAGCAGCTCCCGCGGCAGGTTCACAGATACGCAGTATTTT	CASSSRGRFTDTQYF